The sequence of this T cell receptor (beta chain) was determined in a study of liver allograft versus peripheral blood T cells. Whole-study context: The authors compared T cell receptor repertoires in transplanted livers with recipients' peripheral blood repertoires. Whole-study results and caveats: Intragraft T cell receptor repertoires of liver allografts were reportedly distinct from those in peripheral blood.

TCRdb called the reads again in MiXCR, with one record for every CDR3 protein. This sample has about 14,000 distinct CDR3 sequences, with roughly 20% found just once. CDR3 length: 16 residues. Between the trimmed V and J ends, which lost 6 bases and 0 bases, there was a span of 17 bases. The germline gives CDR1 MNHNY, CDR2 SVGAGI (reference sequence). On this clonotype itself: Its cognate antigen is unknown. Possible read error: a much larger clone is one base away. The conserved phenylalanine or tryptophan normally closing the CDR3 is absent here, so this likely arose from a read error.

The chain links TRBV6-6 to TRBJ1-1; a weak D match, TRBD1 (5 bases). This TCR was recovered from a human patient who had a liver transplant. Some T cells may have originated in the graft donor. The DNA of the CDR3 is TGTGCCAGCAGGACCACAGGAGCTGAAATGAACACTGAAGCTTTCTCT. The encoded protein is CASRTTGAEMNTEAFS.